The 15 T cell receptor beta chains given below trace back to one sample, sequenced in a study of technical replicates of blood from several donors. Only in-frame clones appear in the TCRdb table, and some are missing; sequencing was by immunoSEQ multiplex PCR. The data contain about 75,000 clones, roughly 91% of them singletons. Source material: T cells isolated from PBMCs. The receptor set was obtained from a human donor in good health. Some clones in this sample may be carry-over from other donors' samples.

The V and J genes are TRBV27 and TRBJ1-2; TRBD1 matches 7 bases. Germline CDR1 and CDR2: MNHEY and SMNVEV (reference sequence). The V and J ends lost 6 bases and 8 bases, in that order; junction bases with no gene match: 15. The CDR3 loop spans 15 amino acids. The CDR3 DNA sequence: TGTGCCAGCAGCGGACTGGGGACAGTGGAGGGGGGCTACACCTTC. It translates to CASSGLGTVEGGYTF.

Worth noting for this clone: At the DNA level, this CDR3 is encoded by other sequences in the same sample as well. The chain recombines TRBV7-8 with TRBJ1-2; D is unresolved. This CDR3 is 14 amino acids long. V was cut by 4 bases and J by 1 base, with 10 bases left in between. Per germline, CDR1 SGHVS and CDR2 FQNEAQ. For the CDR3, the DNA is TGTGCCAGCAGCTCCCTCCGGGGTAACTATGGCTACACCTTC. This sequence encodes CASSSLRGNYGYTF.

The gene calls are TRBV5-4 and TRBJ2-7, with D possibly TRBD2 on 6 matching bases. The CDR3 has 13 amino acids. V lost 5 bases and J lost 2, with 11 bases in between. Germline CDR1 and CDR2: SGHNT and YYREEE (reference sequence). This CDR3 reads CASRRDGTYEQYF. The CDR3 DNA sequence: TGTGCCAGCAGGCGGGACGGGACCTACGAGCAGTACTTC.

This clone was detected once. The chain links TRBV11-2 to TRBJ2-7; D not certain. V was cut by 0 bases and J by 0 bases, with 12 bases left in between. The CDR3 is made up of 16 amino acids. From germline, CDR1 is SGHAT and CDR2 FQNNGV. The CDR3 reads CASSLDLTPSSYEQYF. DNA for the CDR3: TGTGCCAGCAGCTTAGATTTGACTCCGAGCTCCTACGAGCAGTACTTC.

CDR3 loop: CASSQQQGAEAFF. The CDR3 DNA reads as TGCGCCAGCAGCCAACAACAGGGGGCTGAAGCTTTCTTT. The V call is TRBV4-1, the J call TRBJ1-1; 8 nucleotides line up with TRBD1. CDR1 is MGHRA, CDR2 YSYEKL, per germline. This CDR3 is 13 amino acids long. Germline trimming cut 2 bases from V and 6 bases from J; bases unmatched to any gene: 2.

This chain joins TRBV5-1 and TRBJ1-3; the match to TRBD1 covers 8 bases. Germline assignment: CDR1 SGHRS and CDR2 YFSETQ. The junction had 3 bases not matched to a gene; V was cut back by 3 bases and J by 7 bases. This CDR3 is built from 13 residues. The CDR3 reads CASSSDRGNTIYF. The CDR3 DNA sequence: TGCGCCAGCAGCTCCGACAGGGGTAACACCATATATTTT. Looking up the rest from reference TRBV5-1 and TRBJ1-3 gives the full variable domain: KAGVTQTPRYLIKTRGQQVTLSCSPISGHRSVSWYQQTPGQGLQFLFEYFSETQRNKGNFPGRFSGRQFSNSRSEMNVSTLELGDSALYLCASSSDRGNTIYFGEGSWLTVV.

CDR3 loop: CASSPSTTRTDTQYF. For the CDR3, the DNA is TGCGCCAGCAGCCCCTCAACTACTCGCACAGATACGCAGTATTTT. The chain recombines TRBV5-1 with TRBJ2-3; D uncertain. Between the trimmed V and J ends, which lost 4 bases and 1 base, there was a span of 13 bases. This CDR3 region has 15 residues. Germline assignment: CDR1 SGHRS and CDR2 YFSETQ.

The chain is built from TRBV19 and TRBJ2-7, with 10 bases that match TRBD2. From germline, CDR1 is LNHDA and CDR2 SQIVND (reference sequence). The trim removed 1 base at V and 6 bases at J, leaving 6 bases unmatched. This CDR3 is 15 amino acids long. The CDR3 DNA sequence: TGTGCCAGTAGTATAGCGCTAGCGGGAGTTGGCGAGCAGTACTTC. This sequence encodes CASSIALAGVGEQYF. Together with reference TRBV19 and TRBJ2-7, the CDR3 gives the full variable domain: DGGITQSPKYLFRKEGQNVTLSCEQNLNHDAMYWYRQDPGQGLRLIYYSQIVNDFQKGDIAEGYSVSREKKESFPLTVTSAQKNPTAFYLCASSIALAGVGEQYFGPGTRLTVT.

The chain carries TRBV29-1 and TRBJ2-1; 11 bases align to TRBD2. The CDR3 consists of 15 residues. V shed 5 bases, J shed 4 bases, and the junction held 7 bases outside the gene matches. Germline CDR1 SQVTM, CDR2 ANQGSEA. This chain's CDR3 is CSVPLAGGRYNEQFF. In nucleotides, the CDR3 is TGCAGCGTTCCCCTAGCGGGAGGCCGGTACAATGAGCAGTTCTTC.

The gene calls are TRBV19 and TRBJ1-4; weak D call: TRBD1 (6 bases). From germline, CDR1 is LNHDA and CDR2 SQIVND (reference sequence). V was pared by 3 bases and J by 5 bases, with 13 bases between. The CDR3 is made up of 15 amino acids. CDR3 in DNA: TGTGCCAGTAGTATCCGGACAGCTCCGAATGAAAAACTGTTTTTT. It is translated as CASSIRTAPNEKLFF.

The CDR3 loop is CASNVENQETQYF. The CDR3 bases are TGTGCCAGCAACGTGGAGAACCAAGAGACCCAGTACTTC. V and J are TRBV28 and TRBJ2-5; D unclear. The V and J ends lost 7 bases and 0 bases respectively, with 9 bases between them. Germline CDR1 reads MDHEN; CDR2 reads SYDVKM. The CDR3 has 13 residues.

The rearrangement links TRBV14 to TRBJ2-7; D possibly corresponds to TRBD1 (6 bases). CDR3 size: 14 residues. With 4 bases removed from V and 2 bases from J, the gap between germline ends came to 12 bases. In germline, CDR1 is SGHDN, CDR2 FVKESK. CDR3 nucleotides: TGTGCCAGCAGCCGGCAGGGGATAGCCTACGAGCAGTACTTC. Protein product: CASSRQGIAYEQYF.

The gene calls are TRBV11-2 and TRBJ1-4; D gene ambiguous. The CDR3 length is 13 residues. The V gene lost 8 bases and the J gene lost 4 bases, with 11 bases spanning the gap. The germline V gene has CDR1 SGHAT and CDR2 FQNNGV. The CDR3 region has the DNA TGTGCCAGCTCGAGGAGGGTTAATGAAAAACTGTTTTTT. Protein sequence: CASSRRVNEKLFF. The variable domain in full, completed from reference TRBV11-2 and TRBJ1-4, reads EAGVAQSPRYKIIEKRQSVAFWCNPISGHATLYWYQQILGQGPKLLIQFQNNGVVDDSQLPKDRFSAERLKGVDSTLKIQPAKLEDSAVYLCASSRRVNEKLFFGSGTQLSVL.

This chain connects TRBV2 to TRBJ2-7; D remains ambiguous. V gave up 2 bases and J gave up 3 bases, with 2 bases separating them. This CDR3 has 11 residues. Germline-derived CDR1 and CDR2 are SNHLY and FYNNEI. The CDR3 protein is CASSEHYEQYF. Written as DNA, the CDR3 is TGTGCCAGCAGTGAACACTACGAGCAGTACTTC.

The rearrangement uses TRBV11-2 and TRBJ1-3; no definite D call. The CDR3 sequence is 14 residues long. CDR1 is SGHAT, CDR2 FQNNGV, per germline. The germline V and J ends were trimmed by 8 bases and 7 bases, with 18 bases remaining between them. The CDR3 here is CASEAGNAGNTIYF. In DNA form, the CDR3 reads TGTGCCAGCGAGGCGGGGAACGCGGGGAACACCATATATTTT. Full variable domain (rest looked up from reference TRBV11-2 and TRBJ1-3): EAGVAQSPRYKIIEKRQSVAFWCNPISGHATLYWYQQILGQGPKLLIQFQNNGVVDDSQLPKDRFSAERLKGVDSTLKIQPAKLEDSAVYLCASEAGNAGNTIYFGEGSWLTVV.